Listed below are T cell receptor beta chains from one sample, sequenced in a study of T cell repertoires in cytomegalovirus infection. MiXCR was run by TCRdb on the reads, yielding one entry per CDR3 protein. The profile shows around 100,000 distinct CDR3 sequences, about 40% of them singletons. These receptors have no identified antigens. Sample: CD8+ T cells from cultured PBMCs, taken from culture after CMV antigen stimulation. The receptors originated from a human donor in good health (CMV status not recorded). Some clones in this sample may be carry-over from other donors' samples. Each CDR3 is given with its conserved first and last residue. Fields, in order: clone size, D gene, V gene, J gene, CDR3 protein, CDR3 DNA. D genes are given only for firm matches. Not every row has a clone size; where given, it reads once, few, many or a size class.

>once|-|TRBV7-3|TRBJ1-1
CASSRIANTEAFF
TGTGCCAGCAGCCGGATTGCGAACACTGAAGCTTTCTTT
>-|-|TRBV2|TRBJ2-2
CASSEAAGELFF
TGTGCCAGCAGTGAAGCCGCCGGGGAGCTGTTTTTT
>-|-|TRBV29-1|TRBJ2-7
CSVNAGQISYEQYF
TGCAGCGTAAACGCGGGACAGATCTCCTACGAGCAGTACTTC
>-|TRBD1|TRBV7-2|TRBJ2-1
CASSLGDRYIQWEQFF
TGTGCCAGCAGCTTAGGGGACAGGTATATCCAATGGGAGCAGTTCTTC
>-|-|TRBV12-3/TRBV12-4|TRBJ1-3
CASTVGNTIYF
TGTGCCAGCACGGTGGGAAACACCATATATTTT
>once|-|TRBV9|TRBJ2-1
CASSGVANEQFF
TGTGCCAGCAGCGGGGTAGCGAATGAGCAGTTCTTC
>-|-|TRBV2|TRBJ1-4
CASIRYGGGNEKLFF
TGTGCCAGCATCCGGTACGGGGGCGGTAATGAAAAACTGTTTTTT
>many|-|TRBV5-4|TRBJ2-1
CASSWGPDNEQFF
TGTGCCAGCAGCTGGGGACCTGACAATGAGCAGTTCTTC
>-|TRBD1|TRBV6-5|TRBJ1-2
CASSYSPGQGYYGYTF
TGTGCCAGCAGTTATTCTCCGGGACAGGGCTACTATGGCTACACCTTC
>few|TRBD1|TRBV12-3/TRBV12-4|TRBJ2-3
CASSPGQGLTDTQYF
TGTGCCAGCAGTCCGGGACAGGGTTTGACAGATACGCAGTATTTT
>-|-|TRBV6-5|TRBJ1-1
CASSLRRGENTEAFF
TGTGCCAGCAGCTTACGTAGGGGGGAGAACACTGAAGCTTTCTTT
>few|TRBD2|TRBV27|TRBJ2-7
CASSPIAGGLYEQYF
TGTGCCAGCAGTCCCATAGCGGGGGGGCTCTACGAGCAGTACTTC
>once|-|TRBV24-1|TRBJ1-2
CATSDPRRNYGYTF
TGTGCCACCAGTGACCCCCGACGGAACTATGGCTACACCTTC
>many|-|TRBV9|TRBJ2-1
CASSVSGHRANEQFF
TGTGCCAGCAGCGTATCTGGCCACCGGGCCAATGAGCAGTTCTTC
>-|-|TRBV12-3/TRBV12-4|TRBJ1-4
CASSPERPVVLFF
TGTGCCAGCAGCCCAGAGAGGCCGGTGGTACTGTTTTTT
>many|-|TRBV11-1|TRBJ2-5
CASSSQQWEGETQYF
TGTGCCAGCAGCTCCCAACAGTGGGAAGGGGAGACCCAGTACTTC
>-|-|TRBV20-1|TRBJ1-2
CSARDQGQEFNYGYTF
TGCAGTGCTAGAGATCAGGGCCAAGAGTTTAACTATGGCTACACCTTC
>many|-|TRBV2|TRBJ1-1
CASSAPWGLENTEAFF
TGTGCCAGCAGTGCCCCTTGGGGGCTTGAGAACACTGAAGCTTTCTTT
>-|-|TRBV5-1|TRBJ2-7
CASSLHGGSTYEQYF
TGCGCCAGCAGCTTGCACGGGGGTTCCACCTACGAGCAGTACTTC
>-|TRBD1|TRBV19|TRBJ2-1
CASSHDRELNEQFF
TGTGCCAGTAGCCACGACAGGGAGCTCAATGAGCAGTTCTTC
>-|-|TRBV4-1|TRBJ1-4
CASSPVDSNEKLFF
TGCGCCAGCAGCCCGGTCGATTCTAATGAAAAACTGTTTTTT
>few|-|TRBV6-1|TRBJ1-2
CASSEDSGADGYTF
TGTGCCAGCAGTGAAGATTCCGGGGCGGATGGCTACACCTTC